This T cell receptor (beta chain) was obtained from a study of regulatory T cells in long-lasting Graves disease. Notes on the study in general: Accuracy could have been hurt by small sample size.

Combining iRepertoire HTBI primers with Arm-PCR of CDR3 regions, the authors built TCR beta libraries. TCRdb re-called the multiplex PCR reads with MiXCR, one entry per CDR3 protein. The sample carries some 490,000 distinct CDR3 sequences, around 12% recorded once. Stated time point: newly diagnosed GD, antithyroid drugs for less than 3 months. PBMCs provided the RNA from which the TCR library was made. This CDR3 is 15 amino acids long. Trimming took off 4 bases at V and 4 bases at J, with 16 bases between the two ends. In germline, CDR1 is SNHLY, CDR2 FYNNEI. Regarding this clonotype: Its specificity is not known.

This same sample was also taken into another study, of T cells in Graves' hyperthyroidism and ophthalmopathy.

This rearrangement joins TRBV2 to TRBJ1-2; the D is unclear. The sequencing used peripheral blood mononuclear cells (PBMCs), collected at new diagnosis, from a patient treated with antithyroid drugs. The source of this sequence is a woman aged 30 to 39 with Graves disease. The DNA for the CDR3 is TGTGCCAGCAGTGCAAGGTCAGCCCCACTCTATGGCTACACCTTC. It yields the protein CASSARSAPLYGYTF.